The source of this TCR beta chain is a study of blood T cell repertoires in COVID-19. Recruited during active infection, patients (from Seattle) were subsequently followed longitudinally. TCRdb's table, derived via immunoSEQ multiplex PCR, lists solely in-frame clones and lacks some. The sample contains hundreds of thousands of clones, approximately 90% of which appear only once. The receptor was isolated from a man in his sixties with COVID-19, enrolled during active disease. The sequencing sample was made of peripheral blood.

This chain's CDR3 is CASSLAGAVGTDTQYF. CDR3 nucleotide sequence: TGTGCCAGCAGCTTAGCGGGGGCAGTTGGCACAGATACGCAGTATTTT. V is TRBV5-4 and J is TRBJ2-3, with TRBD2 matching 8 bases. Per germline, CDR1 SGHNT and CDR2 YYREEE (reference sequence). There are 16 residues in the CDR3. The trim removed 2 bases at V and 1 base at J, leaving 6 bases unmatched. The full variable domain, its missing parts supplied by reference TRBV5-4 and TRBJ2-3, is ETGVTQSPTHLIKTRGQQVTLRCSSQSGHNTVSWYQQALGQGPQFIFQYYREEENGRGNFPPRFSGLQFPNYSSELNVNALELDDSALYLCASSLAGAVGTDTQYFGPGTRLTVL.